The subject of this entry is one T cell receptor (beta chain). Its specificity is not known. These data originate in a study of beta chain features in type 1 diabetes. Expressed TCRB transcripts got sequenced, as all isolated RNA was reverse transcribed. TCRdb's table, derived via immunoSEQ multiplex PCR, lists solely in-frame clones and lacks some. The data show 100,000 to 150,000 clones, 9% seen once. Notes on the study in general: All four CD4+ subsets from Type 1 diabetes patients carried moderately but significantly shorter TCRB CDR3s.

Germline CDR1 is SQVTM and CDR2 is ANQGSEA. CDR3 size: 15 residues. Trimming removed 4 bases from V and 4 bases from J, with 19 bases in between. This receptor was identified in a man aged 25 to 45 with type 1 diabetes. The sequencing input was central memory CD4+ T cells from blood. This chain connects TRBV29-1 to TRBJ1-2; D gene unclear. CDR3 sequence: CSVGVRLREGYGYTF. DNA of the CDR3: TGCAGCGTTGGTGTCAGGCTACGGGAGGGCTATGGCTACACCTTC.